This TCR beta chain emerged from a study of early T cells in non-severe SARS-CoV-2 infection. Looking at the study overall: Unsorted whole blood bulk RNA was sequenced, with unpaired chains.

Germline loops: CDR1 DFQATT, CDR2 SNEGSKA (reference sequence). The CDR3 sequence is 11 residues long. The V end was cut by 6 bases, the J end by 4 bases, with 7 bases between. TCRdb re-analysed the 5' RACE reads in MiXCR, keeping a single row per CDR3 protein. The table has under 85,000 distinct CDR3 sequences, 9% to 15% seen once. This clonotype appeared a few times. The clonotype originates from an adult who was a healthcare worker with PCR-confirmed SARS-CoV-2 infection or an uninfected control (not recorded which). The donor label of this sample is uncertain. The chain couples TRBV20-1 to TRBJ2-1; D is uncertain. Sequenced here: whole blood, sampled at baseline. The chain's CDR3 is CSAPTYNEQFF. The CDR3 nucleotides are TGCAGTGCGCCAACTTACAATGAGCAGTTCTTC.